The 19 T cell receptor beta chains below were found in one sample sequenced in a study of radiotherapy plus CTLA-4 blockade in lung cancer. Clones were sequenced by immunoSEQ multiplex PCR, and TCRdb holds only the in-frame ones, with some missing. The sample holds under 90,000 clones, about 78% seen once. The specimen comprised peripheral blood, sampled from a patient treated with radiotherapy plus ipilimumab. Receptors were obtained from a human donor with non-small cell lung cancer that progressed on radiotherapy plus ipilimumab.

The chain is built from TRBV7-8 and TRBJ1-3; D is unresolved. V dropped 0 bases and J dropped 1 base, with 10 bases sitting between them. The CDR3 is 16 residues long. Per the germline V gene, CDR1 is SGHVS and CDR2 is FQNEAQ. The CDR3 nucleotides read TGTGCCAGCAGCTTAGCGCGCATCACATCTGGAAACACCATATATTTT. As protein: CASSLARITSGNTIYF.

This sequence joins TRBV29-1 and TRBJ2-1; the match to TRBD1 covers 8 bases. From germline, CDR1 is SQVTM and CDR2 ANQGSEA. CDR3 length: 14 residues. The V segment lost 1 base and the J segment 10 bases; nucleotides outside the gene matches: 9. CDR3: CSVEGGTGKWEQFF. The CDR3 DNA reads as TGCAGCGTTGAAGGCGGGACAGGCAAATGGGAGCAGTTCTTC.

This clone was observed a few times. The chain employs TRBV28 and TRBJ2-2; D is possibly TRBD1 or TRBD2 (6 bases each). The germline V and J ends were trimmed by 1 base and 0 bases, with 9 bases remaining between them. This CDR3 is built from 16 residues. Germline CDR1 reads MDHEN; CDR2 reads SYDVKM. The CDR3 DNA sequence: TGTGCCAGCAGTTTATTGGGGGGCTCGAACACCGGGGAGCTGTTTTTT. It is translated as CASSLLGGSNTGELFF.

The chain has TRBV28 and TRBJ2-3, with 10 bases aligning to TRBD2. Trimming took 6 bases from V and 6 from J; bases not matched to a gene: 9. There are 15 residues in the CDR3. Germline V gene data show CDR1 as MDHEN and CDR2 as SYDVKM. The CDR3, as DNA: TGTGCCAGCAGGGGTGCAGCGGGAGGGGCTGATACGCAGTATTTT. Amino acids: CASRGAAGGADTQYF.

This clone was found a few times. This sequence joins TRBV6-5 and TRBJ2-1; 9 nucleotides line up with TRBD2. V lost 6 bases and J lost 6; bases outside the gene matches: 6. Germline loops: CDR1 MNHEY, CDR2 SVGAGI. This CDR3 is 14 amino acids long. The CDR3 is CASRGGRAANEQFF. The CDR3 nucleotides read TGTGCCAGCAGAGGCGGGAGGGCCGCCAATGAGCAGTTCTTC.

This clone was detected only a few times. V and J are TRBV6-5 and TRBJ1-1; 8 bases are shared with TRBD1. CDR3 length equals 14 residues. The V gene's germline CDR1 is MNHEY and CDR2 SVGAGI. After removal of 6 bases from V and 5 bases from J, the junction contained 8 bases not matched to a gene. The DNA for the CDR3 is TGTGCCAGCAGCGTAGACAGGGGTTGGACTGAAGCTTTCTTT. As protein: CASSVDRGWTEAFF.

This clone was counted once. The chain joins TRBV7-2 to TRBJ1-5; 7 positions agree with TRBD1. The CDR3 contains 14 residues. V lost 1 base and J lost 5; bases outside the gene matches: 2. CDR1 SGHTA and CDR2 FQGNSA come from the germline V gene. The CDR3 sequence is CASSLGDSYQPQHF. The CDR3 DNA is TGTGCCAGCAGCTTAGGGGACAGTTATCAGCCCCAGCATTTT.

This clone was recorded a few times. The chain employs TRBV30 and TRBJ1-5; the D gene is possibly TRBD1 (5 bases). The CDR3 has 17 amino acids. Germline CDR1 reads GTSNPN; CDR2 reads SVGIG (reference sequence). The germline V and J ends were trimmed by 7 bases and 0 bases, with 22 bases remaining between them. The CDR3 spells CASHSPSGTDSNQPQHF. The CDR3 bases are TGTGCCTCACACTCCCCTTCCGGGACTGATAGCAATCAGCCCCAGCATTTT.

This sequence joins TRBV5-4 and TRBJ2-1; TRBD2 might be the D (6 bases). CDR1 and CDR2 from the germline V gene are SGHNT and YYREEE (reference sequence). Trimming removed 0 bases at V and 9 bases at J, with 10 bases between. The CDR3 runs 13 residues. CDR3 bases: TGTGCCAGCAGCTTGGACGGGACTGGTGAGCAGTTCTTC. Residues: CASSLDGTGEQFF.

Only a few counts were recorded for this clone. The J gene is TRBJ2-1, the V gene TRBV9; TRBD1 aligns across 7 bases. In germline, CDR1 is SGDLS, CDR2 YYNGEE. The V gene end was trimmed by 5 bases and the J gene end by 1 base; junction bases not matched to a gene: 9. The CDR3 covers 16 residues. CDR3 region: CASSHYRGQSYNEQFF. The CDR3 DNA is TGTGCCAGCAGTCACTACCGGGGACAGTCCTACAATGAGCAGTTCTTC. The complete variable domain, with remaining parts taken from reference TRBV9 and TRBJ2-1, reads DSGVTQTPKHLITATGQRVTLRCSPRSGDLSVYWYQQSLDQGLQFLIQYYNGEERAKGNILERFSAQQFPDLHSELNLSSLELGDSALYFCASSHYRGQSYNEQFFGPGTRLTVL.

In this sample, this clone turned up a few times. The chain employs TRBV19 and TRBJ1-1; D is unclear. The CDR3 runs 13 residues. CDR1 is LNHDA and CDR2 is SQIVND in the germline V gene (reference sequence). V was cut by 8 bases and J by 5 bases, with 15 bases left in between. CDR3: CASSVQRTTEAFF. The CDR3 DNA is TGTGCCAGTTCGGTTCAGCGAACGACTGAAGCTTTCTTT.

This clone was seen once. The V gene is TRBV27, the J gene TRBJ2-1, with D tentatively TRBD2 (6 bases). The V end lost 3 bases, the J end lost 3 bases, and 12 bases lay between the germline ends. Germline CDR1 is MNHEY and CDR2 is SMNVEV (reference sequence). CDR3 length equals 15 residues. The CDR3 spells CASSFWRENYNEQFF. The DNA of the CDR3 is TGTGCCAGCAGTTTTTGGCGGGAAAACTACAATGAGCAGTTCTTC.

The CDR3 here is CASSPLGSGTDEQYF. The CDR3 DNA follows: TGTGCCAGCAGCCCCCTAGGGAGCGGGACGGACGAGCAGTACTTC. The rearrangement uses TRBV13 and TRBJ2-7; 7 nucleotides match TRBD2. Germline V lookup: CDR1 PRHDT, CDR2 FYEKMQ (reference sequence). Trimming took 5 bases from V and 5 from J; bases not matched to a gene: 12. This CDR3 has 15 residues.

V gene TRBV28 combines with J gene TRBJ1-1; no definite D call. The V end was cut by 8 bases, the J end by 2 bases, with 6 bases between. The CDR3 is made up of 11 amino acids. Germline V lookup: CDR1 MDHEN, CDR2 SYDVKM. CDR3 bases: TGTGCCAGCGCTGTTAACACTGAAGCTTTCTTT. Translation: CASAVNTEAFF.

The chain couples TRBV2 to TRBJ2-5; tentatively, D is TRBD1 (6 bases). The CDR3 has 12 amino acids. The ends were cut back, 5 bases at V and 5 bases at J, with 9 bases in the middle. Germline CDR1 is SNHLY and CDR2 is FYNNEI. In nucleotides, the CDR3 is TGTGCCAGCAGTCTCCAGGGGGAGACCCAGTACTTC. It codes for CASSLQGETQYF.

The chain has TRBV28 and TRBJ1-1; a weak D match, TRBD1 (6 bases). The CDR3 extends over 17 amino acids. Germline V CDR1 and CDR2: MDHEN, SYDVKM. Trimming removed 8 bases at V and 0 bases at J, with 22 bases between. The CDR3 sequence is CASPAVGAVGMNTEAFF. DNA for the CDR3: TGTGCCAGCCCTGCGGTGGGGGCAGTCGGCATGAACACTGAAGCTTTCTTT.

Only a few counts were recorded for this clone. The CDR3 region has the DNA TGTGCCAGCAGCCAAGGTGGGGCCCCATCCTACGAGCAGTACTTC. This sequence encodes CASSQGGAPSYEQYF. The J gene is TRBJ2-7, the V gene TRBV4-2; weak D call: TRBD1 (5 bases). The V gene lost 1 base and the J gene lost 1 base, with 11 bases spanning the gap. CDR3 size: 15 residues. Germline V gives CDR1 LGHNA, CDR2 YNFKEQ.

The gene calls are TRBV7-2 and TRBJ2-5, with D possibly matching TRBD2 (7 bases). The V gene's germline CDR1 is SGHTA and CDR2 FQGNSA. V gave up 1 base and J gave up 3 bases, with 12 bases separating them. This CDR3 has 15 residues. This chain's CDR3 is CASSLDRGAEETQYF. CDR3 nucleotides: TGTGCCAGCAGCTTAGATCGGGGGGCAGAAGAGACCCAGTACTTC.

The DNA for the CDR3 is TGTGCCAGCAGCCCCATCTTACAACCCTCTGAGCAGTTCTTC. As protein: CASSPILQPSEQFF. The chain couples TRBV9 to TRBJ2-1; no clear D gene. V was cut by 4 bases and J by 9 bases, with 17 bases left in between. The germline V gene encodes CDR1 SGDLS and CDR2 YYNGEE. The CDR3 has 14 residues. The full variable domain, its missing parts supplied by reference TRBV9 and TRBJ2-1, is DSGVTQTPKHLITATGQRVTLRCSPRSGDLSVYWYQQSLDQGLQFLIQYYNGEERAKGNILERFSAQQFPDLHSELNLSSLELGDSALYFCASSPILQPSEQFFGPGTRLTVL.